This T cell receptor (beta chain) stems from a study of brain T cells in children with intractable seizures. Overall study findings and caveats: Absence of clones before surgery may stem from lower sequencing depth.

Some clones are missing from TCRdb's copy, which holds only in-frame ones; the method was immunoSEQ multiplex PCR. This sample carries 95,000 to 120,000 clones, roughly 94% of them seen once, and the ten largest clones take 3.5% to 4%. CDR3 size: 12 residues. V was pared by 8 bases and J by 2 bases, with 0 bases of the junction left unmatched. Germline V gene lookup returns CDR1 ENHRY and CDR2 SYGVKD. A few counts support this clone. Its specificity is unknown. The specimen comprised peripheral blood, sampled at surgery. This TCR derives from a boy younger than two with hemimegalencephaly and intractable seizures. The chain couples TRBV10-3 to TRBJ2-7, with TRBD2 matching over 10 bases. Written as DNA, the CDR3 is TGTGCCATCGGGACTAGCGCCTACGAGCAGTACTTC. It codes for CAIGTSAYEQYF.